A selection of T cell receptor beta chains follows, all from one sample in a study of T cell responses to AZD1222 COVID-19 vaccine. The table came from immunoSEQ multiplex PCR; TCRdb's copy has only in-frame clones and leaves some out. The data hold 150,000 to 200,000 clones, with around 93% observed a single time. Sequenced material: peripheral blood, taken on day 0 of AZD1222 vaccination. Receptors originate from an adult in good health. The CDR3 runs from the conserved cysteine through the conserved F or W. Each record gives: J gene, V gene, CDR3 protein.

>TRBJ2-1|TRBV5-4
CASSLKRGNNEQFF
>TRBJ1-1|TRBV14
CASSQEISNLPRGIDTEAFF
>TRBJ2-7|TRBV6-2/TRBV6-3
CASSYLRGFYEQYF
>TRBJ1-6|TRBV18
CASSPQGPNSPLHF
>TRBJ1-1|TRBV28
CASSRTGVMNTEAFF
>TRBJ2-1|TRBV5-1
CASSLWTSGTNEQFF
>TRBJ2-1|TRBV2
CASTGGGFNNEQFF
>TRBJ2-1|TRBV6-5
CASSESGAAGNEQFF
>TRBJ1-2|TRBV29-1
CSVAIGVNYGYTF
>TRBJ2-3|TRBV10-3
CAIRTTLGPTDTQYF
>TRBJ2-1|TRBV7-2
CASSPETGTYNEQFF
>TRBJ2-3|TRBV6-4
CASSDGSTDTQYF
>TRBJ1-4|TRBV5-1
CASSLVGYSSEKLFF
>TRBJ2-7|TRBV6-5
CASSYSFRGHEQYF
>TRBJ1-1|TRBV7-3
CASSLNGGDEAFF
>TRBJ1-2|TRBV10-3
CAISEGGGIGYTF
>TRBJ1-2|TRBV5-4
CASSRRAGYAYTF
>TRBJ1-5|TRBV28
CASRQTGGGGNQPQHF
>TRBJ2-1|TRBV25-1
CASSLRTNNNEQFF
>TRBJ1-2|TRBV28
CASSPAPYGYTF
>TRBJ1-4|TRBV3-1/TRBV3-2
CASSQGLLGLPREKLFF